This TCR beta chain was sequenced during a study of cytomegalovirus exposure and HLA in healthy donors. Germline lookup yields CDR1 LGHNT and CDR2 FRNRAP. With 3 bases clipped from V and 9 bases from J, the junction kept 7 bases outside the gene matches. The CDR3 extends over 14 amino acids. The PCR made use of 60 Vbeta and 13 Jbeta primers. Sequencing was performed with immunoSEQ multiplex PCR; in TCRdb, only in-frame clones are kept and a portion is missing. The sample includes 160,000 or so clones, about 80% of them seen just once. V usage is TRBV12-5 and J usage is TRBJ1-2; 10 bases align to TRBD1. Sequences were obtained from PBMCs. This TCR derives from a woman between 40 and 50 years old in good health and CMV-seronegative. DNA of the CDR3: TGTGCTAGTGGTTTCCGGGACAGGGGCTCCAGCTACACCTTC. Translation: CASGFRDRGSSYTF.